The rows below give T cell receptor beta chains drawn from one sample of a study of blood T cell repertoires in COVID-19. Using immunoSEQ multiplex PCR, the repertoire was profiled, and TCRdb retains in-frame clones only, with some absent. The sample holds some 6,600 clones, roughly nine tenths seen once. The sequenced material came from peripheral blood. All receptors derive from a human donor in a cohort sampled during active COVID-19. The donor label of this sample is uncertain. CDR3s include the opening cysteine and the closing phenylalanine or tryptophan. A D gene is named only where the DNA matches it firmly. The size of a clone is reported for some rows only, either as once, few or many, or as a class for expanded clones.

D gene: NA
V gene: TRBV5-1
J gene: TRBJ2-5
clone size: NA
CDR3 DNA: TGCGCCAGCAGCTCAGCCCCTACGAAGGGAGGGACCCAGTACTTC
CDR3 protein: CASSSAPTKGGTQYF

D gene: TRBD2
V gene: TRBV5-4
J gene: TRBJ2-5
clone size: NA
CDR3 DNA: TGTGCCAGCAGCTTAGGCGGGAGCTCGAGAGAGACCCAGTACTTC
CDR3 protein: CASSLGGSSRETQYF

D gene: NA
V gene: TRBV7-2
J gene: TRBJ2-1
clone size: NA
CDR3 DNA: TGTGCCAGCAGCTTAAAGGGTGGGGGCTGGCAGTTCTTC
CDR3 protein: CASSLKGGGWQFF

D gene: NA
V gene: TRBV19
J gene: TRBJ2-7
clone size: once
CDR3 DNA: TGTGCCAGTAGTCCCGTCCTAACCTACGAGCAGTACTTC
CDR3 protein: CASSPVLTYEQYF

D gene: TRBD2
V gene: TRBV5-1
J gene: TRBJ2-2
clone size: NA
CDR3 DNA: TGCGCCAGCTCGGGCCTAGCGGGGGTGAACACCGGGGAGCTGTTTTTT
CDR3 protein: CASSGLAGVNTGELFF

D gene: TRBD1
V gene: TRBV2
J gene: TRBJ2-3
clone size: NA
CDR3 DNA: TGTGCCAGCATTCAGGGAACAGGGGGCAAGGTAGATACGCAGTATTTT
CDR3 protein: CASIQGTGGKVDTQYF

D gene: NA
V gene: TRBV19
J gene: TRBJ1-4
clone size: NA
CDR3 DNA: TGTGCCAGTAGGCCCAGGGAGGACGTCAATGAAAAACTGTTTTTT
CDR3 protein: CASRPREDVNEKLFF

D gene: NA
V gene: TRBV5-1
J gene: TRBJ1-2
clone size: NA
CDR3 DNA: TGCGCCAGCAGCTTGTCCGGGACTTCGAGGGTAGATGGCTACACCTTC
CDR3 protein: CASSLSGTSRVDGYTF

D gene: NA
V gene: TRBV29-1
J gene: TRBJ2-5
clone size: once
CDR3 DNA: TGCAGCGTGGGGGGGCTCCCGGGAGAGACCCAGTACTTC
CDR3 protein: CSVGGLPGETQYF

D gene: TRBD1
V gene: TRBV3-1/TRBV3-2
J gene: TRBJ2-3
clone size: few
CDR3 DNA: TGTGCCAGCAGCCAATCACCGGGACAGGGATATACGCAGTATTTT
CDR3 protein: CASSQSPGQGYTQYF

D gene: NA
V gene: TRBV29-1
J gene: TRBJ1-5
clone size: NA
CDR3 DNA: TGCAGCGTTGGGGAGAATAGCAATCAGCCCCAGCATTTT
CDR3 protein: CSVGENSNQPQHF

D gene: NA
V gene: TRBV4-1
J gene: TRBJ2-7
clone size: NA
CDR3 DNA: TGCGCCAGCAGCCAAGATGTGGGTCGCGGCTACGAGCAGTACTTC
CDR3 protein: CASSQDVGRGYEQYF

D gene: TRBD1
V gene: TRBV2
J gene: TRBJ1-4
clone size: NA
CDR3 DNA: TGTGCCAGCAGGGGACAGGTCGGTGGTGAAAAACTGTTTTTT
CDR3 protein: CASRGQVGGEKLFF

D gene: TRBD1
V gene: TRBV5-6
J gene: TRBJ1-2
clone size: NA
CDR3 DNA: TGTGCCAGCAGCTTGGGAGGGACAGGGAATGACTATGGCTACACCTTC
CDR3 protein: CASSLGGTGNDYGYTF

D gene: TRBD1
V gene: TRBV24-1
J gene: TRBJ2-7
clone size: NA
CDR3 DNA: TGTGCCACCAGTGGTCCTGGGACAGTCTCCTACGAGCAGTACTTC
CDR3 protein: CATSGPGTVSYEQYF

D gene: NA
V gene: TRBV6-5
J gene: TRBJ1-5
clone size: few
CDR3 DNA: TGTGCCAGCAGTCGCTCAGGGGAAATTCAGCCCCAGCATTTT
CDR3 protein: CASSRSGEIQPQHF

D gene: TRBD2
V gene: TRBV11-2
J gene: TRBJ2-1
clone size: NA
CDR3 DNA: TGCGCCAGCAGCTCAGATACTAGCGTCTCCTACAATGAGCAGTTCTTC
CDR3 protein: CASSSDTSVSYNEQFF

D gene: NA
V gene: TRBV21-1
J gene: TRBJ1-5
clone size: few
CDR3 DNA: TGTGCCAGCAGCAAAGTCTCGACAGGGTGGTATCAGCCCCAGCATTTT
CDR3 protein: CASSKVSTGWYQPQHF

D gene: TRBD2
V gene: TRBV19
J gene: TRBJ2-2
clone size: NA
CDR3 DNA: TGTGCCAGTAGTCACCGCGCGGGGGGAAACACCGGGGAGCTGTTTTTT
CDR3 protein: CASSHRAGGNTGELFF

D gene: NA
V gene: TRBV28
J gene: TRBJ1-6
clone size: NA
CDR3 DNA: TGTGCCAGCAGTTTAGGTCCCCGACGGGGTTCACCCCTCCACTTT
CDR3 protein: CASSLGPRRGSPLHF

D gene: TRBD2
V gene: TRBV27
J gene: TRBJ2-5
clone size: NA
CDR3 DNA: TGTGCCAGCAGTCCGCCGGGAGGGGGGGGAGAGACCCAGTACTTC
CDR3 protein: CASSPPGGGGETQYF

D gene: TRBD1
V gene: TRBV18
J gene: TRBJ2-3
clone size: once
CDR3 DNA: TGTGCCAGCTCAGGCACAGGGGCGACAGATACGCAGTATTTT
CDR3 protein: CASSGTGATDTQYF

D gene: NA
V gene: TRBV27
J gene: TRBJ2-2
clone size: NA
CDR3 DNA: TGTGCCAGCAGTCTCGGGACTACCGGGGAGCTGTTTTTT
CDR3 protein: CASSLGTTGELFF

D gene: NA
V gene: TRBV10-2
J gene: TRBJ1-2
clone size: once
CDR3 DNA: TGCGCCAGCAGTGAAGAGGGGGGGAGGCGGTATGGCTACACCTTC
CDR3 protein: CASSEEGGRRYGYTF

D gene: TRBD1
V gene: TRBV5-1
J gene: TRBJ2-3
clone size: NA
CDR3 DNA: TGCGCCAGCAGCCCGGGACAGGGAACAGATACGCAGTATTTT
CDR3 protein: CASSPGQGTDTQYF

D gene: NA
V gene: TRBV5-1
J gene: TRBJ2-7
clone size: NA
CDR3 DNA: TGCGCCAGCAGCTTGACAGGGAAGGCGGACGAGCAGTACTTC
CDR3 protein: CASSLTGKADEQYF

D gene: NA
V gene: TRBV20-1
J gene: TRBJ2-7
clone size: NA
CDR3 DNA: TGCAGTGCTAGTCCCCAGTACGAGCAGTACTTC
CDR3 protein: CSASPQYEQYF

D gene: NA
V gene: TRBV7-9
J gene: TRBJ1-5
clone size: NA
CDR3 DNA: TGTGCCAGCAGCCCGGCGGACAGACATCAGCCCCAGCATTTT
CDR3 protein: CASSPADRHQPQHF

D gene: NA
V gene: TRBV9
J gene: TRBJ2-7
clone size: NA
CDR3 DNA: TGTGCCAGCAGCGTACTCTACGAGCAGTACTTC
CDR3 protein: CASSVLYEQYF

D gene: TRBD1
V gene: TRBV18
J gene: TRBJ1-5
clone size: NA
CDR3 DNA: TGTGCCAGCTCCCAACAGGGGGCAAGTCAGCCCCAGCATTTT
CDR3 protein: CASSQQGASQPQHF

D gene: NA
V gene: TRBV4-2
J gene: TRBJ1-1
clone size: NA
CDR3 DNA: TGTGCCAGCAGCCAAGATAAGAACACTGAAGCTTTCTTT
CDR3 protein: CASSQDKNTEAFF